This paragraph covers one T cell receptor (beta chain) sequence. Sequencing used immunoSEQ v3. Some clones are missing from TCRdb's copy, which holds only in-frame ones; the method was immunoSEQ multiplex PCR. Among about 26,000 clones listed, 63% were seen once. The V gene end was trimmed by 5 bases and the J gene end by 4 bases; junction bases not matched to a gene: 12. The CDR3 extends over 16 amino acids. Germline CDR1 MNHEY, CDR2 SMNVEV (reference sequence). This sample is part of a study of TIL therapy for anti-PD-1-resistant metastatic lung cancer. Time point specified: pre-treatment sample, taken before nivolumab and TIL therapy. Pleural nodules or supraclavicular lymph nodes made up most of the excised metastases sampled.

The sequence was collected from a woman between 25 and 85 years old with non-small cell lung cancer. V and J are TRBV27 and TRBJ2-3; 7 bases are shared with TRBD2. The specimen comprised tumor tissue, sampled at baseline. The CDR3 loop is CASSHRTRSSPDTQYF. CDR3 sequence (DNA): TGTGCCAGCAGTCATCGGACTAGAAGTTCCCCAGATACGCAGTATTTT.